The rows below give T cell receptor beta chains drawn from one sample of a study of blood T cell repertoires in COVID-19. Measured with immunoSEQ multiplex PCR; TCRdb has only the in-frame clones, and not every one. This table has a few hundred thousand clones, around 83% appearing once. Sequences were obtained from PBMCs or T cells enriched from blood (not recorded which). These TCRs come from a woman in her 50s who had been exposed to COVID-19. Each CDR3 is given with its conserved first and last residue. D genes are given only for firm matches. Rows may omit the clone size; those that give it use once, few, many or a size class.

clone_size,d_call,v_call,j_call,cdr3_aa,cdr3_nt
few,NA,TRBV30,TRBJ1-2,CAWTGHNYGYTF,TGTGCCTGGACGGGACACAACTATGGCTACACCTTC
NA,NA,TRBV14,TRBJ2-3,CASSQTGSSTDTQYF,TGTGCCAGCAGCCAGACAGGCTCTAGCACAGATACGCAGTATTTT
NA,TRBD2,TRBV29-1,TRBJ2-2,CRVGRGGATGELFF,TGCCGCGTTGGGCGGGGGGGAGCCACCGGGGAGCTGTTTTTT
NA,TRBD1,TRBV4-2,TRBJ1-1,CASSLIWGQGPEAFF,TGTGCCAGCAGCCTCATATGGGGACAGGGACCTGAAGCTTTCTTT
NA,NA,TRBV18,TRBJ1-1,CASSPSNQGNTEAFF,TGTGCCAGCTCACCCTCAAATCAGGGGAACACTGAAGCTTTCTTT
few,NA,TRBV7-8,TRBJ2-7,CASSSSPGRSYEQYF,TGTGCCAGCAGCTCTAGCCCCGGACGGTCCTACGAGCAGTACTTC
once,NA,TRBV5-1,TRBJ2-3,CASSGFGITDTQYF,TGCGCCAGCAGCGGCTTCGGGATCACAGATACGCAGTATTTT
NA,NA,TRBV19,TRBJ2-7,CASSIGPGSEQYF,TGTGCCAGTAGTATAGGGCCAGGGTCCGAGCAGTACTTC
NA,TRBD1,TRBV29-1,TRBJ2-1,CSVEDPDRGLYNEQFF,TGCAGCGTTGAAGATCCGGACAGGGGGCTTTACAATGAGCAGTTCTTC
NA,NA,TRBV6-5,TRBJ1-2,CASSQPGNYGYTF,TGTGCCAGCAGTCAACCAGGGAACTATGGCTACACCTTC
NA,NA,TRBV10-3,TRBJ2-3,CAISIENPEAQDTQYF,TGTGCCATCAGTATCGAAAACCCGGAGGCGCAGGATACGCAGTATTTT
NA,NA,TRBV9,TRBJ1-3,CASSDSDGFGNTIYF,TGTGCCAGCAGTGACAGTGACGGTTTTGGAAACACCATATATTTT
once,NA,TRBV3-1/TRBV3-2,TRBJ1-6,CASSPMAESSPLHF,TGTGCCAGCAGCCCTATGGCGGAATCATCACCCCTCCACTTT
once,NA,TRBV23-1,TRBJ1-2,CASSRIKEGVYGYTF,TGCGCCAGCAGCCGAATCAAAGAGGGCGTTTATGGCTACACCTTC
NA,NA,TRBV10-3,TRBJ1-1,CAISESIGGVNTEAFF,TGTGCCATCAGTGAGTCGATCGGAGGGGTGAACACTGAAGCTTTCTTT
NA,TRBD2,TRBV19,TRBJ2-5,CASSIGTSGVQETQYF,TGTGCCAGTAGTATAGGGACTAGCGGGGTCCAAGAGACCCAGTACTTC
NA,NA,TRBV5-1,TRBJ1-1,CASSLSGAATEAFF,TGCGCCAGCAGCTTGAGTGGGGCGGCTACTGAAGCTTTCTTT
few,NA,TRBV2,TRBJ1-2,CASSVDSLLSYGYTF,TGTGCCAGCAGTGTTGACAGTCTGTTGTCCTATGGCTACACCTTC
NA,NA,TRBV19,TRBJ1-5,CASRQTVGSNQPQHF,TGTGCCAGTAGACAGACAGTGGGGAGCAATCAGCCCCAGCATTTT
NA,TRBD2,TRBV20-1,TRBJ2-1,CSASWGGSSNEQFF,TGCAGTGCTAGTTGGGGGGGGTCCTCCAATGAGCAGTTCTTC
NA,NA,TRBV25-1,TRBJ1-1,CASSELGGGSSEAFF,TGTGCCAGCAGTGAATTAGGGGGGGGGTCCTCTGAAGCTTTCTTT
NA,TRBD1,TRBV7-8,TRBJ2-7,CASSPDPGTEYEQYF,TGTGCCAGCAGCCCCGACCCCGGGACAGAGTACGAGCAGTACTTC
NA,NA,TRBV7-8,TRBJ1-1,CASSFQFDTEAFF,TGTGCCAGCAGCTTTCAATTTGACACTGAAGCTTTCTTT
NA,NA,TRBV11-3,TRBJ2-1,CASSLELPGANNEQFF,TGTGCCAGCAGCTTAGAACTGCCAGGGGCAAACAATGAGCAGTTCTTC
NA,TRBD1,TRBV11-2,TRBJ1-2,CASSLRGQGSGYTF,TGTGCCAGCAGCCTCCGCGGACAGGGCAGCGGCTACACCTTC
NA,TRBD1,TRBV9,TRBJ1-1,CASSVRDRGQQAFF,TGTGCCAGCAGCGTACGGGACAGGGGGCAACAGGCTTTCTTT
NA,TRBD1,TRBV5-1,TRBJ1-1,CASSYDGTAYNTEAFF,TGCGCCAGCAGCTATGACGGGACAGCATATAACACTGAAGCTTTCTTT